These 21 T cell receptor beta chains were all obtained from the same sample, sequenced in a study of long-term antiretroviral therapy in people with HIV. With survey level as its setting, the immunoSEQ assay was v3.0. Here immunoSEQ multiplex PCR was the method, and the copy in TCRdb shows in-frame clones only, minus some. The top ten clones hold approximately 15% of a sample with approximately 17,000 clones, under 85% of them seen once. The source material was unsorted PBMCs, sampled about 2.4 years before starting antiretroviral therapy. These receptors were collected from a woman between 45 and 60 years old with HIV.

The chain links TRBV9 to TRBJ1-2; D is undetermined. This CDR3 comprises 12 residues. Trimming stripped 3 bases from V and 4 bases from J, with 7 bases between. CDR1 SGDLS and CDR2 YYNGEE come from the germline V gene. The DNA of the CDR3 is TGTGCCAGCAGCGGACCCTTCTATGGCTACACCTTC. Translating gives CASSGPFYGYTF.

The CDR3 DNA sequence: TGTGCCAGCAGTGACCTCGATAGCACTAATTCACCCCTCCACTTT. Translation: CASSDLDSTNSPLHF. The chain joins TRBV2 to TRBJ1-6, with D unclear. V lost 3 bases and J lost 6, with 12 bases in between. In germline, CDR1 is SNHLY, CDR2 FYNNEI. The CDR3 runs 15 residues.

This chain links TRBV6-1 with TRBJ2-2, with D perhaps given as TRBD1 or TRBD2 (5 bases each). This CDR3 region has 15 residues. The V end was cut by 1 base, the J end by 4 bases, with 10 bases between. Germline CDR1 MNHNS, CDR2 SASEGT. The CDR3 loop reads CASSEGAGGTGELFF. CDR3 DNA: TGTGCCAGCAGTGAAGGGGCTGGGGGCACCGGGGAGCTGTTTTTT.

The gene calls are TRBV7-8 and TRBJ2-3; D gene unclear. Trimming pared 5 bases from V and 3 bases from J, leaving 6 bases between. The germline CDR1 and CDR2 sequences are SGHVS and FQNEAQ. CDR3 length equals 12 residues. The CDR3 coding sequence is TGTGCCAGCAGCCTTCGGACAGATACGCAGTATTTT. This gives the protein CASSLRTDTQYF.

The chain links TRBV30 to TRBJ1-6; TRBD1 agrees at 10 bases. J gave up 5 bases and V 1 base, and 5 bases lay outside the gene matches. Germline V CDR1 and CDR2: GTSNPN, SVGIG (reference sequence). The CDR3 consists of 16 residues. CDR3 region: CAWSGLGTGDNSPLHF. CDR3 DNA sequence: TGTGCCTGGAGTGGACTAGGGACAGGGGATAATTCACCCCTCCACTTT.

The rearrangement uses TRBV27 and TRBJ1-5, with TRBD1 as a possible D gene (6 bases). This CDR3 comprises 15 residues. CDR1 and CDR2 from the germline V gene are MNHEY and SMNVEV (reference sequence). V was pared by 6 bases and J by 5 bases, with 17 bases between. The DNA of the CDR3 is TGTGCCAGCAGGAGGACAGATGGGTATTATCAGCCCCAGCATTTT. This codes for CASRRTDGYYQPQHF.

The CDR3 loop is CSVESGVTEAFF. The CDR3 coding sequence is TGCAGCGTTGAGTCAGGGGTAACTGAAGCTTTCTTT. The genes are TRBV29-1 and TRBJ1-1; D is possibly TRBD1 (6 bases). Trimming left V 3 bases short and J 5 bases short, with 10 bases between. Germline loops: CDR1 SQVTM, CDR2 ANQGSEA. This CDR3 has 12 residues.

The chain couples TRBV2 to TRBJ2-3, with 9 bases fitting TRBD2. Losses at the gene ends were 6 bases for V and 5 bases for J; bases not matched to a gene: 9. This CDR3 region has 15 residues. The germline V gene encodes CDR1 SNHLY and CDR2 FYNNEI. CDR3 DNA: TGTGCCAGCAGAGATAGCGGGGGCGGGGGAGATACGCAGTATTTT. It translates to CASRDSGGGGDTQYF.

The chain is built from TRBV6-5 and TRBJ2-4, with D possibly matching TRBD1 (5 bases). Germline CDR1 is MNHEY and CDR2 is SVGAGI. The CDR3 consists of 14 residues. V lost 4 bases, J lost 0 bases, and 7 bases lay in between. CDR3 DNA: TGTGCCAGCAGTTGGCAGGGAGCCAAAAACATTCAGTACTTC. This encodes CASSWQGAKNIQYF.

This chain connects TRBV13 to TRBJ2-2; D not resolved. The CDR3 has 15 residues. Germline-derived CDR1 and CDR2 are PRHDT and FYEKMQ (reference sequence). The germline V and J ends were trimmed by 6 bases and 6 bases, with 17 bases remaining between them. The CDR3 bases are TGTGCCAGCAGGAGATCTGGTGGGCCCCCCGGGGAGCTGTTTTTT. Translating gives CASRRSGGPPGELFF.

This clone was observed once. The J gene is TRBJ2-7, the V gene TRBV11-2, with 10 bases matching TRBD1. J was trimmed by 3 bases and V by 1 base; bases with no gene match: 6. CDR3 length: 16 amino acids. Germline values: CDR1 SGHAT, CDR2 FQNNGV. The CDR3: CASSLVVGTGVYEQYV. CDR3 nucleotides: TGTGCCAGCAGCTTAGTAGTCGGGACAGGGGTCTACGAGCAGTACGTC.

This chain uses TRBV6-6 with TRBJ1-5; D unclear. Per germline, CDR1 MNHNY and CDR2 SVGAGI (reference sequence). There are 13 residues in the CDR3. V shed 0 bases and J shed 5 bases, with 5 bases lying between them. The DNA of the CDR3 is TGTGCCAGCAGTTACTCGATAGATCAGCCCCAGCATTTT. It specifies CASSYSIDQPQHF.

CDR3 sequence: CASSLVAGPGANVLTF. The DNA of the CDR3 is TGCGCCAGCAGCTTGGTCGCGGGACCTGGGGCCAACGTCCTGACTTTC. This sequence joins TRBV5-1 and TRBJ2-6, with a tentative D call TRBD2 (6 bases). V lost 0 bases, J lost 2 bases, and 9 bases lay in between. CDR3 length: 16 amino acids. Germline loops: CDR1 SGHRS, CDR2 YFSETQ.

This chain links TRBV5-1 with TRBJ2-7; D is uncertain. The germline V and J ends were trimmed by 0 bases and 5 bases, with 6 bases remaining between them. Germline lookup yields CDR1 SGHRS and CDR2 YFSETQ. CDR3 length: 12 residues. The CDR3 DNA reads as TGCGCCAGCAGCTTGGGTTCCCACGAGCAGTACTTC. This sequence encodes CASSLGSHEQYF.

This clone is labeled medium-sized. This CDR3 is CASSWSRDTDKNIQYF. In DNA form, the CDR3 reads TGCGCCAGCAGCTGGAGCCGGGACACCGACAAAAACATTCAGTACTTC. The V gene is TRBV5-1, the J gene TRBJ2-4; weak D call: TRBD1 (6 bases). Trimming shortened V by 3 bases and J by 3 bases, and 16 bases separated the two germline ends. The CDR3 loop spans 16 amino acids. Germline assignment: CDR1 SGHRS and CDR2 YFSETQ.

This clone appeared once. The CDR3 nucleotides read TGTGCCAGCAGTCCAGGGGGGGCTTTCCAAGAGACCCAGTACTTC. This sequence encodes CASSPGGAFQETQYF. This rearrangement joins TRBV7-8 to TRBJ2-5; D tentatively fits TRBD1 or TRBD2 (7 bases each). Trimming took 6 bases from V and 1 from J, leaving 15 bases between them. Germline loops: CDR1 SGHVS, CDR2 FQNEAQ. The CDR3 is 15 residues long.

The rearrangement links TRBV6-6 to TRBJ2-5; perhaps TRBD2 as D (7 bases). V was clipped by 8 bases and J by 5 bases, with 18 bases between them. CDR1 is MNHNY, CDR2 SVGAGI, per germline (reference sequence). The CDR3 extends over 14 amino acids. CDR3 DNA: TGTGCCAGCCAAAACCCGGGGGGCGCGGAGACCCAGTACTTC. Translation gives CASQNPGGAETQYF.

The chain links TRBV7-9 to TRBJ2-7; 8 bases align to TRBD1. The ends lost 1 base at V and 2 bases at J; junction bases unmatched: 1. This CDR3 region has 14 residues. From germline, CDR1 is SEHNR and CDR2 FQNEAQ (reference sequence). The CDR3 loop is CASSLEDRAYEQYV. CDR3 coding DNA: TGTGCCAGCAGCTTAGAGGACAGGGCCTACGAGCAGTACGTC.

The gene calls are TRBV18 and TRBJ2-5; D might be TRBD2 (5 bases). Trimming pared 3 bases from V and 3 bases from J, leaving 8 bases between. The CDR3 has 13 residues. CDR1 and CDR2 (germline): KGHSH, LQKENI. CDR3 coding DNA: TGTGCCAGCTCACCGGACGGGGAAGAGACCCAGTACTTC. Amino acids: CASSPDGEETQYF.

This chain joins TRBV2 and TRBJ2-2; 8 bases match TRBD2. Per the germline V gene, CDR1 is SNHLY and CDR2 is FYNNEI. The CDR3 sequence is 15 residues long. Trimming cost V 6 bases and J 0 bases; bases outside gene matches: 3. CDR3: CASSGGGPNTGELFF. Here the CDR3 DNA reads TGTGCCAGCAGCGGCGGGGGGCCGAACACCGGGGAGCTGTTTTTT.

The V call is TRBV6-5, the J call TRBJ1-1, with TRBD1 matching over 11 bases. From germline, CDR1 is MNHEY and CDR2 SVGAGI. There are 15 residues in the CDR3. Trimming removed 6 bases from V and 8 bases from J; junction bases left unmatched: 11. CDR3 sequence (DNA): TGTGCCAGCAGCCCCGGACAGGGGGCCCTCGCCGAAGCTTTCTTT. Amino acid sequence: CASSPGQGALAEAFF.